Reported below is one T cell receptor (beta chain). Its antigen is unidentified. Germline V gives CDR1 SGHDT, CDR2 YYEEEE. With 0 bases removed from V and 3 bases from J, the gap between germline ends came to 7 bases. This CDR3 contains 14 residues. Chemo-refractory metastatic non-small-cell lung cancer patients received focal radiation with ipilimumab CTLA-4 blockade. The sample originates from a study of radiotherapy plus CTLA-4 blockade in lung cancer. Study-wide context: Disease control was achieved by 31% of patients, and objective responses by about 17%.

Whole-study results and caveats: Tumor-origin TCR clones grew in blood after radiotherapy plus ipilimumab.

The repertoire was sequenced with immunoSEQ multiplex PCR; TCRdb's copy has only in-frame clones and lacks some. The sample lists approximately 40,000 clones, about 70% occurring once. The TCR was taken from a human donor with non-small cell lung cancer who had stable disease on radiotherapy plus ipilimumab. The sample here was peripheral blood, taken from a patient treated with radiotherapy plus ipilimumab. The V and J genes are TRBV5-6 and TRBJ2-1; D may be TRBD1 (6 bases). The CDR3 sequence is CASSLVGGYNEQFF. CDR3 nucleotide sequence: TGTGCCAGCAGCTTGGTAGGGGGCTACAATGAGCAGTTCTTC.